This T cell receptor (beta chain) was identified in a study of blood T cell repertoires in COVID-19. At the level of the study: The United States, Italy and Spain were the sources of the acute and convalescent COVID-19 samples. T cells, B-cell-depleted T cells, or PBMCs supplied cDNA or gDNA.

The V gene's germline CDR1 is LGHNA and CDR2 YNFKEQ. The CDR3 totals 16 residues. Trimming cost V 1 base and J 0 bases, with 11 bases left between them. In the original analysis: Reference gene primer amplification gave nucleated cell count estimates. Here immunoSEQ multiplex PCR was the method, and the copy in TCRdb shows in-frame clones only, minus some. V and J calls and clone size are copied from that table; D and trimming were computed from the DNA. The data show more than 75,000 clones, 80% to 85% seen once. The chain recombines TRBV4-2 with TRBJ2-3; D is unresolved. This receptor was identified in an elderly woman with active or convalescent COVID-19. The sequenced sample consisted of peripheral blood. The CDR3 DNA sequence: TGTGCCAGCAGCCAAGCCGGCAGGTCCAGCACAGATACGCAGTATTTT. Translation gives CASSQAGRSSTDTQYF.